A selection of T cell receptor beta chains follows, all from one sample in a study of blood T cell repertoires in COVID-19. Repertoires were generated with immunoSEQ multiplex PCR, while TCRdb's copy carries only in-frame clones and drops some. The profile shows about 120,000 clones, 60% to 80% of them singletons. The specimen was peripheral blood. The origin of the receptors is a man aged 55 to 70 with acute or convalescent COVID-19. CDR3s include the opening cysteine and the closing phenylalanine or tryptophan. D genes are given only for firm matches. Clone size, where shown, is once, few, many, or a class for clones that have expanded.

d_call j_call v_call clone_size cdr3_nt cdr3_aa
TRBD1 TRBJ2-5 TRBV5-1 few TGCGCCAGCAGCTTGTCCCTCGGGACAGGAGACCAAGAGACCCAGTACTTC CASSLSLGTGDQETQYF
TRBD1 TRBJ2-5 TRBV5-1 NA TGCGCCAGCGGACCGGGACAGGGGGCATTAAAGTACCAAGAGACCCAGTACTTC CASGPGQGALKYQETQYF
NA TRBJ1-1 TRBV5-1 NA TGCGCCAGCAGCCAACAGCCATCGATACCTGAAGCTTTCTTT CASSQQPSIPEAFF
TRBD2 TRBJ2-7 TRBV18 NA TGTGCCAGCTCACCCAAATCTAGCGGGAACCACGAGCAGTACTTC CASSPKSSGNHEQYF
TRBD2 TRBJ2-3 TRBV3-1/TRBV3-2 NA TGTGCCAGCAGCCAAGATCGTAGTAGCGGGGGGATTGCAGATACGCAGTATTTT CASSQDRSSGGIADTQYF
TRBD2 TRBJ2-2 TRBV7-3 NA TGTGCCAGCAGCTCGAGCGGGGGCGCGGACACCGGGGAGCTGTTTTTT CASSSSGGADTGELFF
TRBD1 TRBJ2-7 TRBV2 NA TGTGCCAGCACCCGGACAGGGCTATCCTACGAGCAGTACTTC CASTRTGLSYEQYF
TRBD1 TRBJ1-6 TRBV10-1 NA TGCGCCAGCCAAAGGGACAGGGAATCACCCCTCCACTTT CASQRDRESPLHF
TRBD1 TRBJ1-1 TRBV7-9 NA TGTGCCAGCAGCTTAATGGACAGGAGGACTTTCTTT CASSLMDRRTFF
NA TRBJ1-2 TRBV18 NA TGTGCCAGCTCTCCCGGACAGATAGCTAACTATGGCTACACCTTC CASSPGQIANYGYTF
TRBD1 TRBJ1-2 TRBV7-9 once TGTGCCAGCAGCTTGGCCTCGGGCAGGGGGCAAGTTGGCTACACCTTC CASSLASGRGQVGYTF
TRBD1 TRBJ2-3 TRBV19 NA TGTGCCAGTAGCGACAGGGGTAACACAGATACGCAGTATTTT CASSDRGNTDTQYF
NA TRBJ1-1 TRBV27 NA TGTGCCAGCAGTTTAATTATGGCACAGTTGAACACTGAAGCTTTCTTT CASSLIMAQLNTEAFF
TRBD2 TRBJ2-1 TRBV20-1 few TGCAGTGCCACAGCGGGAGATGAGCAGTTCTTC CSATAGDEQFF
TRBD1 TRBJ1-1 TRBV25-1 NA TGTGCCAGCAGTGTAGGGACAGCTGGGAACACTGAAGCTTTCTTT CASSVGTAGNTEAFF
NA TRBJ1-1 TRBV30 NA TGTGCCTGGAGACTGACAGGAACTTCGAACACTGAAGCTTTCTTT CAWRLTGTSNTEAFF
TRBD1 TRBJ2-3 TRBV29-1 NA TGCAGCGTTGAGAGGGGGCGCATCGCAGATACGCAGTATTTT CSVERGRIADTQYF
TRBD1 TRBJ2-1 TRBV24-1 NA TGTGCCACCAGTGACTCCGGGACAGGGGGCTCCTACAATGAGCAGTTCTTC CATSDSGTGGSYNEQFF
NA TRBJ1-1 TRBV28 NA TGTGCCAGCAAAACGGAGGAACCTGGCACTGAAGCTTTCTTT CASKTEEPGTEAFF
NA TRBJ2-3 TRBV24-1 NA TGTGCCACCAGTGATCCTACCACCAGGGCAAGCACAGATACGCAGTATTTT CATSDPTTRASTDTQYF
NA TRBJ1-1 TRBV5-1 NA TGCGCCAGCAGCTTGAGGACACTGAACACTGAAGCTTTCTTT CASSLRTLNTEAFF
NA TRBJ2-1 TRBV6-5 NA TGTGCCAGCACTGGGTTAGCCCACAATGAGCAGTTCTTC CASTGLAHNEQFF
TRBD1 TRBJ1-4 TRBV7-6 NA TGTGCCAGCAGCTCCGGGACAGGGCGTGAAAAACTGTTTTTT CASSSGTGREKLFF
TRBD1 TRBJ1-2 TRBV10-3 NA TGTGCCATCAGACAGGACAGGGGGCTGGTGGGCTACACCTTC CAIRQDRGLVGYTF
NA TRBJ2-3 TRBV19 NA TGTGCCAGTAGTACACTAGGAGCCACAGATACGCAGTATTTT CASSTLGATDTQYF
NA TRBJ2-3 TRBV5-5 NA TGTGCCAGCAGCTTCGAGCGGTATACGCAGTATTTT CASSFERYTQYF
NA TRBJ2-2 TRBV9 NA TGTGCCAGCCAACCGGGGACAAACACCGGGGAGCTGTTTTTT CASQPGTNTGELFF
NA TRBJ1-1 TRBV19 NA TGTGCCAGTAGTCTTCGACAAGCAGCTCAAAACACTGAAGCTTTCTTT CASSLRQAAQNTEAFF
NA TRBJ1-6 TRBV7-9 NA TGTGCCAGCAGCCGGCGGTACGGGGGGAACAATTCACCCCTCCACTTT CASSRRYGGNNSPLHF
NA TRBJ2-1 TRBV20-1 NA TGCAGTGCCATTTACAGGAATGAGCAGTTCTTC CSAIYRNEQFF
TRBD2 TRBJ2-3 TRBV7-9 NA TGTGCCAGCAGCTTAGTTAGCGGGAGTGCAGATACGCAGTATTTT CASSLVSGSADTQYF
TRBD2 TRBJ2-3 TRBV19 NA TGTGCCAGTAGTCTGCGGACTAGCGGGAGTATAGATACGCAGTATTTT CASSLRTSGSIDTQYF
TRBD2 TRBJ2-7 TRBV7-8 NA TGTGCCAGCAGCTCCTTAGCGGGAGGGCTGGAGCAGTACTTC CASSSLAGGLEQYF
NA TRBJ2-2 TRBV6-2/TRBV6-3 NA TGTGCCAGCAGTCTGGGCCCAGGACTTACCACCGGGGAGCTGTTTTTT CASSLGPGLTTGELFF
TRBD1 TRBJ2-7 TRBV7-2 NA TGTGCCAGCAGCCCCCAGGGGACAGTAATCTACGAGCAGTACTTC CASSPQGTVIYEQYF
TRBD1 TRBJ2-5 TRBV5-1 NA TGCGCCAGCAGCTTGGGGGATTACAGGGGCTACCAAGAGACCCAGTACTTC CASSLGDYRGYQETQYF
TRBD1 TRBJ1-2 TRBV19 few TGTGCCAGTAGTATAAGGGGGACAGAGAGATATGGCTACACCTTC CASSIRGTERYGYTF